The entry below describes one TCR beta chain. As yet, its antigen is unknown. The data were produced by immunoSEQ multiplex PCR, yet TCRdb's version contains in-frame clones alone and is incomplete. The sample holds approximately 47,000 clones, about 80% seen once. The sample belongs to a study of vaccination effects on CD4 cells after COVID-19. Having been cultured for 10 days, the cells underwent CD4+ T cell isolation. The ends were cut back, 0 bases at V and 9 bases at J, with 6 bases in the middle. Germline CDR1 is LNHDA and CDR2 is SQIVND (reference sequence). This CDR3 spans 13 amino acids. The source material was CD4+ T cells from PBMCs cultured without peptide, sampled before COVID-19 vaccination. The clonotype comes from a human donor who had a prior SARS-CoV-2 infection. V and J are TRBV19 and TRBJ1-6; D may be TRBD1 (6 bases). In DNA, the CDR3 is TGTGCCAGTAGTATAGACAGGGGTTCACCCCTCCACTTT. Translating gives CASSIDRGSPLHF.